This T cell receptor (beta chain) emerged from a study of blood T cell repertoires in COVID-19. V was cut by 2 bases and J by 4 bases, with 14 bases left in between. Germline loops: CDR1 LGHDT, CDR2 YNNKEL (reference sequence). CDR3 length equals 15 residues. Clones were read by immunoSEQ multiplex PCR, and TCRdb kept only the in-frame ones, dropping some. Of approximately 120,000 clones in the sample, around three quarters are singletons; the top ten hold 10% to 14%. The sample consisted of peripheral blood. The chain uses TRBV3-1 (or the pseudogene TRBV3-2) and TRBJ1-2, with D possibly being TRBD1 (5 bases). This receptor was obtained from a human donor in a cohort sampled during active COVID-19. CDR3 DNA sequence: TGTGCCAGCAGCCAACTCTCCCTCCAGGGCTATGGCTACACCTTC. Translated: CASSQLSLQGYGYTF.